Listed here are 23 T cell receptor beta chains from one sample, sequenced in a study of a mutant IDH1 vaccine in newly diagnosed glioma (dated by TCRdb to about 2021). Reading the label with the study, this specimen's time point is: week 5, during vaccination. Every vaccine dose consisted of 300 ug of a 20-mer mutant IDH1 peptide in Montanide, administered subcutaneously together with topical imiquimod. The library came from the immunoSEQ multiplex PCR assay. Drawn from immuneACCESS, this table holds only the in-frame rearrangements with V and J called that TCRdb kept. Clones are partly lost; checked studies trace under half to an unresolved V gene and leave the rest unexplained. This sample is represented by tens of thousands of clones; 80% to 90% of them were singletons. The top ten clones comprise roughly 5.1% of the sample. These receptors are not linked to any known antigen. This specimen consisted of PBMCs, obtained from a glioma patient whose treatment included an IDH1 peptide vaccine. These receptors were obtained from a woman aged 35 to 49 with glioma.

This sequence joins TRBV19 and TRBJ1-2; no definite D call. CDR3 length: 14 residues. V was cut by 2 bases and J by 4 bases, with 11 bases left in between. Germline CDR1 is LNHDA and CDR2 is SQIVND (reference sequence). The CDR3 sequence is CASSIWGSGYGYTF. The CDR3 coding sequence is TGTGCCAGTAGTATATGGGGAAGCGGCTATGGCTACACCTTC.

The chain recombines TRBV7-2 with TRBJ2-3, with 7 bases that match TRBD1. Trimming removed 7 bases from V and 0 bases from J; junction bases left unmatched: 4. The CDR3 has 14 residues. Germline V gives CDR1 SGHTA, CDR2 FQGNSA. This chain's CDR3 is CASKGQMSTDTQYF. The CDR3 bases are TGTGCCAGCAAGGGACAGATGAGCACAGATACGCAGTATTTT.

The chain links TRBV5-6 to TRBJ1-1; D remains unclear. The V end was cut by 0 bases, the J end by 0 bases, with 9 bases between. The CDR3 contains 15 residues. Germline assignment: CDR1 SGHDT and CDR2 YYEEEE. In DNA, the CDR3 is TGTGCCAGCAGCTTGGGGGTGATTATGAACACTGAAGCTTTCTTT. Amino acid sequence: CASSLGVIMNTEAFF.

V gene TRBV11-2 combines with J gene TRBJ1-6; no definite D call. Germline lookup yields CDR1 SGHAT and CDR2 FQNNGV. This CDR3 has 16 amino acids. V lost 2 bases to trimming and J lost 1 base, with 9 bases between them. The chain's CDR3 is CASSLPSGSYNSPLHF. CDR3 coding DNA: TGTGCCAGCAGCTTACCATCCGGGTCCTATAATTCACCCCTCCACTTT.

The chain joins TRBV19 to TRBJ2-7, with TRBD2 matching over 10 bases. With 3 bases clipped from V and 3 bases from J, the junction kept 5 bases outside the gene matches. Germline lookup yields CDR1 LNHDA and CDR2 SQIVND (reference sequence). The CDR3 has 15 amino acids. The CDR3 here is CASSISSGRVYEQYF. The CDR3 nucleotides are TGTGCCAGTAGTATTAGCAGCGGGAGGGTCTACGAGCAGTACTTC.

The V call is TRBV7-2, the J call TRBJ2-5; 9 positions match TRBD2. Germline CDR1 reads SGHTA; CDR2 reads FQGNSA. V lost 5 bases to trimming and J lost 5 bases; unmatched junction nucleotides: 12. This CDR3 is 16 amino acids long. CDR3 in amino acids: CASSPRLAGAFETQYF. The CDR3 DNA reads TGTGCCAGCAGCCCGCGGTTAGCGGGAGCTTTTGAGACCCAGTACTTC.

The gene calls are TRBV7-9 and TRBJ2-1, with 12 positions matching TRBD2. V trimming: 4 bases; J trimming: 7 bases; junction bases outside the gene matches: 2. Per germline, CDR1 SEHNR and CDR2 FQNEAQ (reference sequence). The CDR3 extends over 14 amino acids. Here the CDR3 reads CASSSLAGGNEQFF. Here the CDR3 DNA reads TGTGCCAGCAGCTCCCTAGCGGGAGGGAATGAGCAGTTCTTC.

The chain links TRBV4-1 to TRBJ1-5; TRBD1 aligns across 12 bases. Germline CDR1 MGHRA, CDR2 YSYEKL. The CDR3 loop spans 16 amino acids. Unmatched junction bases numbered 3, after V lost 4 bases and J lost 2 bases. The CDR3 coding sequence is TGCGCCAGCAGCCGGGGACAGGGGGCGGGCAATCAGCCCCAGCATTTT. Amino acid sequence: CASSRGQGAGNQPQHF.

The V and J genes are TRBV10-3 and TRBJ2-7; a possible D gene is TRBD1 (6 bases). The CDR3 totals 12 residues. The V end lost 5 bases, the J end lost 2 bases, and 7 bases lay between the germline ends. Germline assignment: CDR1 ENHRY and CDR2 SYGVKD. The CDR3 loop reads CAISRTAYEQYF. The CDR3 DNA follows: TGTGCCATCAGTAGGACAGCCTACGAGCAGTACTTC.

This clone was recorded once. The rearrangement links TRBV6-1 to TRBJ1-5, with unresolved D. The germline V and J ends were trimmed by 6 bases and 6 bases, with 6 bases remaining between them. The CDR3 extends over 11 amino acids. CDR1 MNHNS and CDR2 SASEGT come from the germline V gene. CDR3 amino acids: CASRESQPQHF. CDR3 nucleotide sequence: TGTGCCAGCAGAGAGAGTCAGCCCCAGCATTTT.

This chain links TRBV6-6 with TRBJ1-4; 7 bases are a match to TRBD1. Germline V gene lookup returns CDR1 MNHNY and CDR2 SVGAGI (reference sequence). V lost 4 bases and J lost 5; bases outside the gene matches: 4. This CDR3 is 14 amino acids long. CDR3 nucleotide sequence: TGTGCCAGCAGTTTGCGACAGGGCAATGAAAAACTGTTTTTT. Its protein is CASSLRQGNEKLFF.

This CDR3 is CASSSGLSGEQFF. The CDR3 nucleotides are TGTGCCAGCAGCTCCGGACTATCGGGTGAGCAGTTCTTC. The chain uses TRBV7-9 and TRBJ2-1; tentatively, D is TRBD2 (6 bases). The CDR3 spans 13 residues. V lost 4 bases and J 9 bases, leaving 13 bases between the germline ends. The germline gives CDR1 SEHNR, CDR2 FQNEAQ (reference sequence).

The J gene is TRBJ2-3, the V gene TRBV5-1; D is possibly TRBD2 (5 bases). Trimming left V 4 bases short and J 0 bases short, with 9 bases between. This CDR3 spans 14 amino acids. Germline V gene lookup returns CDR1 SGHRS and CDR2 YFSETQ. The CDR3 is CASSAGRSTDTQYF. The CDR3 DNA follows: TGCGCCAGCAGCGCGGGCCGGAGCACAGATACGCAGTATTTT.

The chain couples TRBV6-6 to TRBJ2-7, with a weak D call TRBD1 (6 bases). Per germline, CDR1 MNHNY and CDR2 SVGAGI (reference sequence). This CDR3 spans 13 amino acids. The V end was cut by 6 bases, the J end by 2 bases, with 11 bases between. This CDR3 is CASRNRVAYEQYF. The DNA of the CDR3 is TGTGCCAGCAGGAACAGGGTTGCCTACGAGCAGTACTTC.

This chain links TRBV25-1 with TRBJ2-3, with D possibly matching TRBD2 (6 bases). The CDR3 is made up of 15 amino acids. Per germline, CDR1 MGHDK and CDR2 SYGVNS. V shed 8 bases and J shed 8 bases, with 23 bases lying between them. The DNA for the CDR3 is TGTGCCAGCCGCCCTCACGGGAGCGCGATTGGTACGCAGTATTTT. Translation gives CASRPHGSAIGTQYF.

The rearrangement links TRBV6-5 to TRBJ1-4; D not resolved. V was shortened by 6 bases and J by 8 bases, with 16 bases between the two germline ends. Germline V gene lookup returns CDR1 MNHEY and CDR2 SVGAGI. This CDR3 has 14 amino acids. This CDR3 is CASSPGVTGEKLFF. The CDR3, as DNA: TGTGCCAGCAGCCCCGGCGTCACGGGGGAAAAACTGTTTTTT.

The genes are TRBV11-2 and TRBJ1-1; D may be TRBD1 (6 bases). This CDR3 contains 14 residues. Germline V CDR1 and CDR2: SGHAT, FQNNGV. The germline V and J ends were trimmed by 4 bases and 3 bases, with 12 bases remaining between them. CDR3 amino acids: CASSYPGHHTEAFF. In nucleotides, the CDR3 is TGTGCCAGCAGCTATCCGGGACACCACACTGAAGCTTTCTTT.

V gene TRBV2 combines with J gene TRBJ2-5; 8 positions agree with TRBD2. Germline CDR1 SNHLY, CDR2 FYNNEI. This CDR3 is built from 14 residues. J lost 6 bases, V lost 3 bases, and 6 bases had no gene match. The CDR3 is CASSDGLAGQTQYF. The CDR3 DNA follows: TGTGCCAGCAGTGATGGGCTAGCGGGTCAGACCCAGTACTTC.

J is TRBJ1-2 and V is TRBV2; D is uncertain. The germline gives CDR1 SNHLY, CDR2 FYNNEI. The CDR3 spans 12 residues. Trimming removed 1 base at V and 3 bases at J, with 3 bases between. CDR3 region: CASSEGYYGYTF. CDR3 in DNA: TGTGCCAGCAGTGAAGGTTACTATGGCTACACCTTC.

Only a few counts were recorded for this clone. The chain uses TRBV10-3 and TRBJ1-1; TRBD1 matches 7 bases. This CDR3 has 13 residues. Germline CDR1 and CDR2: ENHRY and SYGVKD. Trimming took 8 bases from V and 4 from J; bases not matched to a gene: 7. CDR3 amino acids: CAISRDSSTEAFF. The CDR3 DNA sequence: TGTGCCATCTCCCGGGACAGTTCCACTGAAGCTTTCTTT.

The CDR3 protein is CASRWGPGELFF. The CDR3 bases are TGTGCCAGCAGGTGGGGTCCCGGGGAGCTGTTTTTT. The chain employs TRBV5-6 and TRBJ2-2; D gene uncertain. Germline V CDR1 and CDR2: SGHDT, YYEEEE. V was pared by 5 bases and J by 6 bases, with 8 bases between. This CDR3 is built from 12 residues.

The chain links TRBV7-9 to TRBJ2-3, with 9 bases that match TRBD1. The CDR3 sequence is 15 residues long. Losses at the gene ends were 5 bases for V and 3 bases for J; bases not matched to a gene: 6. CDR1 is SEHNR and CDR2 is FQNEAQ in the germline V gene (reference sequence). This chain's CDR3 is CASSRTGGVTDTQYF. The CDR3 DNA reads TGTGCCAGCAGCCGAACAGGGGGCGTTACAGATACGCAGTATTTT.

V and J are TRBV5-4 and TRBJ2-1, with 10 bases lining up with TRBD2. V lost 4 bases, J lost 6 bases, and 7 bases stayed unmatched. CDR1 is SGHNT, CDR2 YYREEE, per germline (reference sequence). The CDR3 length is 15 residues. For the CDR3, the DNA is TGTGCCAGCAGCCCGATAGCGGGGGGTCTCAATGAGCAGTTCTTC. This sequence encodes CASSPIAGGLNEQFF.